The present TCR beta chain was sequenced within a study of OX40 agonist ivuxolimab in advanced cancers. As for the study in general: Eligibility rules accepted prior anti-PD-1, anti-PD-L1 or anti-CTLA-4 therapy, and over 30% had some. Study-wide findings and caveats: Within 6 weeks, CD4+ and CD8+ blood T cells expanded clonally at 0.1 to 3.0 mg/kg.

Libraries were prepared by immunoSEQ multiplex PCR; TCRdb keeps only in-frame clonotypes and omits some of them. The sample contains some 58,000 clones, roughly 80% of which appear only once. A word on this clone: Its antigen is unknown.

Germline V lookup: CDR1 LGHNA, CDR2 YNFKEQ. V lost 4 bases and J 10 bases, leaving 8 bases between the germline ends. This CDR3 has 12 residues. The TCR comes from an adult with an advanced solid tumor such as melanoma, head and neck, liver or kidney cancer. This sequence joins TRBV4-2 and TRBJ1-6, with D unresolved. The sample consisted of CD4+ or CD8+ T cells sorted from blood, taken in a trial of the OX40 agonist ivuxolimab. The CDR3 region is CASSPGGSPLHF. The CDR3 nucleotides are TGTGCCAGCAGCCCTGGAGGCTCACCCCTCCACTTT.